Sequencing of this TCR beta chain was carried out in a study of blood T cell dynamics during melanoma immunotherapy. About the research overall: First-line therapy was either pembrolizumab or nivolumab with ipilimumab for metastatic melanoma.

Every bulk PBMC sample received the same 350 ng of DNA. Clones were sequenced by immunoSEQ multiplex PCR, and TCRdb holds only the in-frame ones, with some missing. The sample includes roughly 10,000 clones, about 85% of them seen just once. The time point: week 3, after first cycle of checkpoint inhibitor. The length of the CDR3 is 14 residues. V was pared by 4 bases and J by 4 bases, with 9 bases between. Germline values: CDR1 SGDLS, CDR2 YYNGEE. Sample: blood, taken from a patient treated with checkpoint blockade. The clonotype originates from a human donor with melanoma. This chain connects TRBV9 to TRBJ2-6; a weak D match, TRBD2 (5 bases). CDR3 bases: TGTGCCAGCAGCTCCCCGGGGGGGGCCAACGTCCTGACTTTC. Translating gives CASSSPGGANVLTF.